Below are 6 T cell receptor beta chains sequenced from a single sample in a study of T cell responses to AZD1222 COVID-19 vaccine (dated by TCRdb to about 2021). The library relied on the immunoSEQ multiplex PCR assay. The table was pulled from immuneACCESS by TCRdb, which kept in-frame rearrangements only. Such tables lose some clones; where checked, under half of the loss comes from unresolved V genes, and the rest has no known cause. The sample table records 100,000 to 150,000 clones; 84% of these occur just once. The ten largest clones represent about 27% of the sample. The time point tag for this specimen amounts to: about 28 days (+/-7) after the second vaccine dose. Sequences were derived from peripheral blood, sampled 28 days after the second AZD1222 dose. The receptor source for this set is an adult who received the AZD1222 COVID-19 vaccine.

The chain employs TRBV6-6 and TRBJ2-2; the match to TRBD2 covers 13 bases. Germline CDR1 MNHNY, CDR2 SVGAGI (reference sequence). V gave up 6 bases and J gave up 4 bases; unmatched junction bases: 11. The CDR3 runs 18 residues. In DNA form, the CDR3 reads TGTGCCAGCAGGCGAACTAGCGGGGGGGCCGAGAGCACCGGGGAGCTGTTTTTT. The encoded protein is CASRRTSGGAESTGELFF.

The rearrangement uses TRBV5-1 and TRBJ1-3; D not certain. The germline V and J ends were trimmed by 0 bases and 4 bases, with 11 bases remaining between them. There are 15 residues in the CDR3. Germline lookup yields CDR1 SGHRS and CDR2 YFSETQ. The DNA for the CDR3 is TGCGCCAGCAGCTTGGGTAGCGCCGGAGGAAACACCATATATTTT. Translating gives CASSLGSAGGNTIYF.

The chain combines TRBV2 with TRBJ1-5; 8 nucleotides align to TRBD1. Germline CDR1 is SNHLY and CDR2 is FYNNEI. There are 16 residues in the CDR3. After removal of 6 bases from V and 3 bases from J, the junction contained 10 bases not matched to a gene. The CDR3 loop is CASRKTGAGYNQPQHF. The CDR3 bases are TGTGCCAGCAGGAAGACAGGGGCGGGTTACAATCAGCCCCAGCATTTT.

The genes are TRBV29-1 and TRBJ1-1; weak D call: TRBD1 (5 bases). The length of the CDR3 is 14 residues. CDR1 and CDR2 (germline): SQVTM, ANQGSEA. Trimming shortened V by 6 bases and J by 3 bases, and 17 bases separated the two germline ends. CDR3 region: CSVKTTGAYTEAFF. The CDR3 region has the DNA TGCAGCGTGAAGACTACAGGCGCGTACACTGAAGCTTTCTTT.

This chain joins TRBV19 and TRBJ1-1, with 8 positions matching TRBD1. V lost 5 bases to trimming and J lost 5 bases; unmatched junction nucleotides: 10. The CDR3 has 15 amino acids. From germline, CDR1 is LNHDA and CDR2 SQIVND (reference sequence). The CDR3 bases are TGTGCCAGTAGTGTCGGACAGGGAGCTAGGACTGAAGCTTTCTTT. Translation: CASSVGQGARTEAFF.

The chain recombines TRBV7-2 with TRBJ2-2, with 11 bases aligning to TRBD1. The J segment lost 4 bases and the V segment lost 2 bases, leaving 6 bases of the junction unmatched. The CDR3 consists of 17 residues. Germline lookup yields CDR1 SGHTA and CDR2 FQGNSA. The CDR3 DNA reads TGTGCCAGCAGCTTACTCGGACAGGGGGCCGGCACCGGGGAGCTGTTTTTT. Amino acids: CASSLLGQGAGTGELFF.